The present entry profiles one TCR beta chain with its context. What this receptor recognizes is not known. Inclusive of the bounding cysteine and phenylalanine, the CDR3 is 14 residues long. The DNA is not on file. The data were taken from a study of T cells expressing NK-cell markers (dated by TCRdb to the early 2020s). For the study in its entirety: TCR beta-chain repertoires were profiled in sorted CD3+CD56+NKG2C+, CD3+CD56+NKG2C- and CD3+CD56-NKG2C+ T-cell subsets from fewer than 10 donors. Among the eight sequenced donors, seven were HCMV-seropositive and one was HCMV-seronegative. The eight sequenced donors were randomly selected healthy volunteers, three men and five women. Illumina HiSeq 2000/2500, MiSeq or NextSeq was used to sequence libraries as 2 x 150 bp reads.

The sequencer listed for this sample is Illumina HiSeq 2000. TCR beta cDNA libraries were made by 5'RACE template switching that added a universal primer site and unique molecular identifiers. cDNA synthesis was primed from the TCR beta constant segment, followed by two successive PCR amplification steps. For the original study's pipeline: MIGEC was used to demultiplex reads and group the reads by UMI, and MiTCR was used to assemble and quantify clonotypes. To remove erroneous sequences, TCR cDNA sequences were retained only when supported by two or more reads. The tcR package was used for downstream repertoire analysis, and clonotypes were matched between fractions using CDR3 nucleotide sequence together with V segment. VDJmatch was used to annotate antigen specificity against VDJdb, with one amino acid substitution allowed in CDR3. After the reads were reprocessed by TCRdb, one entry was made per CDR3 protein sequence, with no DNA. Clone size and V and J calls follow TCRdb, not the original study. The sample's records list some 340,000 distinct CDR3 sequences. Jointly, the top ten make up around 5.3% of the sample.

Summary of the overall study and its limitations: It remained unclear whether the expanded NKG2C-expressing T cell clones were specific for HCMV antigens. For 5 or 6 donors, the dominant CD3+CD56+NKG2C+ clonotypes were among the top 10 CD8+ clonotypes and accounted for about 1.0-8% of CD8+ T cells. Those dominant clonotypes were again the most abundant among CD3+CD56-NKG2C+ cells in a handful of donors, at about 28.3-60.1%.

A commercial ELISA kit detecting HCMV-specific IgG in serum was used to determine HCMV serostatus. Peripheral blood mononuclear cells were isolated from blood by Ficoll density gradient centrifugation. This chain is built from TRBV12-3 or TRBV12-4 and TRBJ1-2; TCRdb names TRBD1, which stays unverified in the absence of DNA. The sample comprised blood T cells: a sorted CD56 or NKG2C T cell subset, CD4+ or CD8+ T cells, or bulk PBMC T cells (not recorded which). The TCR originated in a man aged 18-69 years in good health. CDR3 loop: CASSLTRQGYGYTF.